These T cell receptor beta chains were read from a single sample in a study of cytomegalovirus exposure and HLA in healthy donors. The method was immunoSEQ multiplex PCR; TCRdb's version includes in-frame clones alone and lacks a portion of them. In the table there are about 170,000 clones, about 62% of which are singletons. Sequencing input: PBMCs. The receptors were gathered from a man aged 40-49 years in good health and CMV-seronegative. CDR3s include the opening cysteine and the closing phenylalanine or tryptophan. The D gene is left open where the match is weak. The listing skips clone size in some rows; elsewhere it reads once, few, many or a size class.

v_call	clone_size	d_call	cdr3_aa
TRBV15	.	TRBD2	CATSRVAGAVLNEQYF
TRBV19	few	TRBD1	CASSTRGQGGYEQYF
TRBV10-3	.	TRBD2	CAIEDGLVNTGELFF
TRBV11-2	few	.	CASSFLSDSYEQYF
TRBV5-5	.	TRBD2	CASSPTTSGDVWETQYF
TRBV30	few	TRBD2	CAWSVLGGGTDTQYF
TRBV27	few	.	CASSLKAGLSSYEQYF
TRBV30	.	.	CAWEDSPTNEKLFF
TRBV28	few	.	CASSLISVTYEQYF
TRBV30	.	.	CAWSVGVAFADTQYF
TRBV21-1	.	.	CASSTIPIGTGPTNTGELFF
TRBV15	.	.	CATSRDATVYGYTF
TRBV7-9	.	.	CASSPEWTYEQYF
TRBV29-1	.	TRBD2	CSVDSIAGTSASTDTQYF
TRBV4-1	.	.	CASSQVAPSSRQTYEQYF
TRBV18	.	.	CASSPEAAGSYEQYF
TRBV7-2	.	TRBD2	CASRLGGVGGEQYF
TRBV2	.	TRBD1	CASRPGQISTNQPQHF
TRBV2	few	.	CASSYGPRGSDTEAFF
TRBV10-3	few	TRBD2	CAIRKGLAEQETQYF
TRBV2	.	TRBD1	CASRGTVNTGELFF
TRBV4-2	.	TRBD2	CASSLMGERGDFQSTDTQYF
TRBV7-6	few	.	CASSTAAVGEAFF
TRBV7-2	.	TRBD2	CASSFAGTTLYEQYF
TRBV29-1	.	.	CSVAEGRLQFF
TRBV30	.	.	CAWIPGQNTEAFF
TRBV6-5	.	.	CASSYQTGPSTDTQYF
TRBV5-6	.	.	CASSLEGHVNTEAFF
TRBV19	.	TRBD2	CASSMPGLAAHSYEQYF
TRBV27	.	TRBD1	CASSATGEVYGYTF
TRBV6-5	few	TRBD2	CASSYSRGLAGDKFF
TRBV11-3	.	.	CASKGGKNNEQFF
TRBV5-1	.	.	CASSEFTGNEQYF
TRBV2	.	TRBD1	CASSEADRANYGYTF
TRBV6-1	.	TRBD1	CASSEGTGGRDTQYF
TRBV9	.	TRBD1	CASSAQGDGGEYTEAFF
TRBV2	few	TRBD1	CASGTGGTDTQYF
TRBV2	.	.	CASSGGGPGNQPQHF
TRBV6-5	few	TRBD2	CASSYGIAGGLETQYF
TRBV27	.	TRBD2	CASSFSGLAIDTQYF
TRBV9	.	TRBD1	CASSAEGTARGPDTQYF
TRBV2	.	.	CASRRQASQPQHF
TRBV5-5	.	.	CASSYDSLNQPQHF
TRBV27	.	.	CAAGGGNYGYTF
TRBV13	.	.	CASSLEQGSYEQYF
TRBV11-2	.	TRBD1	CASSFLPQGAVGNTIYF
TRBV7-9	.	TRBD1	CASSSRDRVETQYF
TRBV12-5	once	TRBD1	CASGTGGRGYTF
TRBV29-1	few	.	CSVDRVTYGYTF
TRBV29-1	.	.	CSVHRGGTDTQYF
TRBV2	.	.	CATQHRRADTQYF
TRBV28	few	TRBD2	CASSFLAGIGTGELFF
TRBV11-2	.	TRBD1	CASSSNRGQGFHEQYF
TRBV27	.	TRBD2	CASRPEGGGAVGELFF
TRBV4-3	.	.	CASSQDPLSKGELFF